A single sample is the source of the 7 T cell receptor beta chains below, sequenced in a study of T cells in localized non-small cell lung cancer. Assay: immunoSEQ multiplex PCR; the TCRdb copy retains only in-frame clones and omits some. The repertoire holds about 76,000 clones, with 84% as singletons. The sample consisted of peripheral blood, taken before any cancer treatment. The receptors were gathered from a female donor over 55 with stage I lung adenocarcinoma.

A few counts support this clone. The chain links TRBV7-9 to TRBJ1-5; TRBD1 is a possible D gene (6 bases). CDR1 and CDR2 (germline): SEHNR, FQNEAQ (reference sequence). Trimming shortened V by 4 bases and J by 3 bases, and 10 bases separated the two germline ends. The CDR3 loop spans 14 amino acids. The CDR3 coding sequence is TGTGCCAGCAGCTCCCGACAGGCCAATCAGCCCCAGCATTTT. Amino acid sequence: CASSSRQANQPQHF.

This rearrangement joins TRBV5-1 to TRBJ2-7; 7 nucleotides agree with TRBD1. This CDR3 spans 13 amino acids. CDR1 is SGHRS, CDR2 YFSETQ, per germline. The ends lost 0 bases at V and 10 bases at J; junction bases unmatched: 7. In DNA form, the CDR3 reads TGCGCCAGCAGCTTGGGACAGGGAGAAAGTCAGTACTTC. Its translation: CASSLGQGESQYF.

Turning to this clone: An end of the junction does not agree with germline; a read error may underlie this. The chain joins TRBV28 to TRBJ1-1; TRBD1 might be the D (5 bases). This CDR3 is 15 amino acids long. The germline V gene has CDR1 MDHEN and CDR2 SYDVKM. This CDR3 reads CASSLFGAGRTEAFF. In nucleotides, the CDR3 is TGTGCCAGCAGTTTATTTGGGGCAGGTCGCACTGAGGCTTTCTTT.

The chain employs TRBV2 and TRBJ1-5; D call uncertain. Germline-derived CDR1 and CDR2 are SNHLY and FYNNEI. The germline V and J ends were trimmed by 6 bases and 4 bases, with 13 bases remaining between them. The CDR3 runs to 14 residues. The CDR3 protein is CASSVGRLNQPQHF. CDR3 sequence (DNA): TGTGCCAGCAGCGTGGGGAGATTAAATCAGCCCCAGCATTTT.

The chain carries TRBV5-1 and TRBJ2-5; D gene uncertain. This CDR3 is built from 15 residues. Per germline, CDR1 SGHRS and CDR2 YFSETQ. V lost 0 bases to trimming and J lost 4 bases, with 13 bases between them. The CDR3 is CASSLGELNSETQYF. In DNA, the CDR3 is TGCGCCAGCAGCTTGGGTGAACTAAATTCAGAGACCCAGTACTTC.

This clone was detected a few times. This sequence joins TRBV6-1 and TRBJ2-7; D is unclear. Germline assignment: CDR1 MNHNS and CDR2 SASEGT. This CDR3 has 12 residues. The germline V and J ends were trimmed by 11 bases and 0 bases, with 11 bases remaining between them. CDR3 loop: CAQQDCSYEQYF. The DNA of the CDR3 is TGTGCCCAGCAAGATTGCTCCTACGAGCAGTACTTC.

This clone was seen only a few times. This chain links TRBV13 with TRBJ1-6, with no clear D. V shed 4 bases and J shed 7 bases, with 11 bases lying between them. This CDR3 is built from 14 residues. The germline V gene has CDR1 PRHDT and CDR2 FYEKMQ (reference sequence). CDR3 nucleotides: TGTGCCAGCAGCTCGGCCCTAAGAAATTCACCCCTCCACTTT. Its translation is CASSSALRNSPLHF.